This TCR beta chain was recovered during a study of cytomegalovirus exposure and HLA in healthy donors. Study-wide points: Rare TCR sequences dominated, though some public TCRs recurred in many donors. The study flagged about 160 TCR beta chains as cytomegalovirus-associated.

Concerning this clone itself: Its target is unknown.

The PCR contained 60 Vbeta and 13 Jbeta primers. In the source study's methods: Later, an analysis found roughly 80 million unique TCR beta chains, and some 10 million of these were shared. This table comes from immunoSEQ multiplex PCR, and its TCRdb copy is limited to in-frame clones, with some not included. D and trimming come from the DNA, and the V and J calls and clone size come from that table. The sample has some 160,000 clones, about 72% seen once. Germline V gene lookup returns CDR1 SGHVS and CDR2 FNYEAQ. The CDR3 length is 13 residues. V gave up 5 bases and J gave up 11 bases, with 18 bases separating them. Healthy individuals who donated bone marrow served as the donors.

The specimen was PBMCs. The gene calls are TRBV7-6 and TRBJ1-2; D possibly corresponds to TRBD1 (5 bases). This receptor was obtained from a male donor in good health and CMV-seronegative. The CDR3 bases are TGTGCCAGCAGCCCCTTAGACAGTCTAGGGTACACCTTC. Residues: CASSPLDSLGYTF.